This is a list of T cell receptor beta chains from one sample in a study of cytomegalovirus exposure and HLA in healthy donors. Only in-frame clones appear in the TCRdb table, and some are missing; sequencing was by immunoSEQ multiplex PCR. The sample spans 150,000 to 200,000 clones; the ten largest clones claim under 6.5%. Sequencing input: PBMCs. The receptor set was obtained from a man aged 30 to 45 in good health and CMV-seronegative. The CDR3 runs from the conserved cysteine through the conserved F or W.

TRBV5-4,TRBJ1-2,CASSSPGTGAALDGYTF
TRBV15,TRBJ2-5,CATSRTLVRDQETQYF
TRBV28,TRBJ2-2,CASSSSFEVFF
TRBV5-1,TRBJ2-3,CASSLRALGMRADTQYF
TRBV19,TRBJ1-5,CASAEGAGNQPQHF
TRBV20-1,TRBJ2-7,CSARSGDEQYF
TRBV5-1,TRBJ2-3,CASSFGRGGPDTQYF
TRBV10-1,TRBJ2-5,CASSESRDRTGLPPCSPRTQYF
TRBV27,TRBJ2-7,CASSLGLAGSYEQYF
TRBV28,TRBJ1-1,CASKRQVNTEAFF
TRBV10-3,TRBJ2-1,CAISEIAGVYGDEQFF
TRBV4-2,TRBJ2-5,CASSLLRQAQETQYF
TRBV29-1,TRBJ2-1,CSVSSDSSEQFF
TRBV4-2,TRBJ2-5,CASSQELVASGAETQYF
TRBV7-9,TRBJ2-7,CAIPLATSSYEQYF
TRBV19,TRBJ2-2,CASSPPGVAGELFF
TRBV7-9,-,CASSLSRNSGGSYNEQFF
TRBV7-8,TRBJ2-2,CVSSLEERGNTGELFF
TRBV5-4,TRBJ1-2,CASNAPDSQGSGYTF
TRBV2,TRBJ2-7,CATLASPREQYF
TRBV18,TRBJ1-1,CASSPNIDNRGNTEAFF
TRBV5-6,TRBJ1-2,CASSAGTFYGYTF
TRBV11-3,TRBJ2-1,CASSHGGGPHNEQFF
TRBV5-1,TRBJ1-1,CASSPGQGRTEAFF
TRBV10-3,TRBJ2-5,CAISESPREREAQETQYF
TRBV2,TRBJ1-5,CASRREQGPGQPQHF
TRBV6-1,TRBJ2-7,CASSFPRDTYEQYF
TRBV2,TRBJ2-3,CASSWDRATDTQYF
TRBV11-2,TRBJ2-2,CASSLRLAGGGGELFF
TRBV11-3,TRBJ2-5,CASSLGRGRGETQYF
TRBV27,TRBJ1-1,CASTPGRGWTEAFF
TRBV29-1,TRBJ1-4,CSVGSAQGARKLFF
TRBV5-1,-,CASSLAAGDSSYEQYF
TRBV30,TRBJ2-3,CAWSVLAGALGYTQYF
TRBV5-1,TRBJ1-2,CASSPGVAGYTF
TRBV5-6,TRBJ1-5,CASSLGGSWSNQPQHF
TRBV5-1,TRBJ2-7,CASSLETYYEQYF
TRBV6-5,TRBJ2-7,CASSLLGDSYEQYF
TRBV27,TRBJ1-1,CASSLVVNTEAFF
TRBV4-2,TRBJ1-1,CASSQDTRDEAFF
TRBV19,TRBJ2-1,CASSIRGAGGFINEQFF
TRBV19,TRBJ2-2,CASRLAGELTGELFF
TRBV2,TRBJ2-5,CASRRTGNRTQYF